One sample yielded the 18 T cell receptor beta chains listed below, sequenced in a study of cytomegalovirus exposure and HLA in healthy donors. The PCR was carried out with 60 Vbeta primers and 13 Jbeta primers. Profiling relied on immunoSEQ multiplex PCR, and the TCRdb table lists in-frame clones only, not all of them. There are some 120,000 clones in the sample; roughly two thirds occur only once, and less than 2% lies in the top ten. Source material: PBMCs. These receptors were collected from a man aged 30 to 45 in good health and CMV-seropositive.

This rearrangement joins TRBV10-3 to TRBJ1-4; no definite D call. This CDR3 comprises 16 residues. Trimming left V 1 base short and J 0 bases short, with 9 bases between. Germline assignment: CDR1 ENHRY and CDR2 SYGVKD. The CDR3 spells CAISEFEVATNEKLFF. CDR3 bases: TGTGCCATCAGTGAGTTCGAGGTCGCAACTAATGAAAAACTGTTTTTT.

The chain has TRBV7-9 and TRBJ2-7, with TRBD2 matching 11 bases. V lost 3 bases to trimming and J lost 5 bases; unmatched junction nucleotides: 3. CDR1 SEHNR and CDR2 FQNEAQ come from the germline V gene (reference sequence). The CDR3 length is 14 residues. The CDR3 DNA reads TGTGCCAGCAGCTTGGCTAGCGGGAGGAACGAGCAGTACTTC. Protein product: CASSLASGRNEQYF.

V usage is TRBV4-3 and J usage is TRBJ1-2, with unresolved D. This CDR3 has 15 residues. V gave up 0 bases and J gave up 4 bases, with 12 bases separating them. The germline V gene has CDR1 LGHNA and CDR2 YSLEER. In DNA, the CDR3 is TGCGCCAGCAGCCAAGAGAGGGCAGTAGTCTATGGCTACACCTTC. Translated: CASSQERAVVYGYTF.

The J gene is TRBJ2-5, the V gene TRBV6-5; TRBD1 might be the D (6 bases). Trimming left V 6 bases short and J 2 bases short, with 13 bases between. The CDR3 extends over 14 amino acids. CDR1 MNHEY and CDR2 SVGAGI come from the germline V gene. CDR3: CASSSQDRQETQYF. CDR3 in DNA: TGTGCCAGCAGCTCCCAAGACAGGCAAGAGACCCAGTACTTC.

The rearrangement uses TRBV7-9 and TRBJ2-7; TRBD1 matches 7 bases. This CDR3 region has 13 residues. In germline, CDR1 is SEHNR, CDR2 FQNEAQ (reference sequence). The junction had 6 bases not matched to a gene; V was cut back by 3 bases and J by 7 bases. Here the CDR3 reads CASSFPTGWEQYF. The DNA of the CDR3 is TGTGCCAGCAGCTTCCCGACAGGGTGGGAGCAGTACTTC.

The V and J genes are TRBV13 and TRBJ2-7; possible D gene TRBD2, 6 bases. The CDR3 extends over 11 amino acids. The germline CDR1 and CDR2 sequences are PRHDT and FYEKMQ (reference sequence). V was clipped by 5 bases and J by 6 bases, with 8 bases between them. This chain's CDR3 is CASSQRVEQYF. For the CDR3, the DNA is TGTGCCAGCAGCCAGCGGGTCGAGCAGTACTTC. The variable domain in full, completed from reference TRBV13 and TRBJ2-7, reads AAGVIQSPRHLIKEKRETATLKCYPIPRHDTVYWYQQGPGQDPQFLISFYEKMQSDKGSIPDRFSAQQFSDYHSELNMSSLELGDSALYFCASSQRVEQYFGPGTRLTVT.

The chain has TRBV5-4 and TRBJ1-1; D is possibly TRBD1 (5 bases). CDR1 is SGHNT and CDR2 is YYREEE in the germline V gene (reference sequence). The V end lost 3 bases, the J end lost 0 bases, and 12 bases lay between the germline ends. The CDR3 totals 15 residues. CDR3 DNA sequence: TGTGCCAGCAGCTCGAAGGACACCTTGAACACTGAAGCTTTCTTT. Its protein product is CASSSKDTLNTEAFF.

J is TRBJ1-3 and V is TRBV28; no firm D call. The CDR3 spans 15 residues. CDR1 is MDHEN, CDR2 SYDVKM, per germline. V lost 5 bases to trimming and J lost 5 bases, with 16 bases between them. CDR3 sequence reads: CASSEREEVRNTIYF. CDR3 sequence (DNA): TGTGCCAGCAGTGAACGGGAAGAAGTGAGAAACACCATATATTTT.

The chain couples TRBV28 to TRBJ2-7; D unresolved. Germline V gene lookup returns CDR1 MDHEN and CDR2 SYDVKM. Deletions cut 8 bases from V and 6 bases from J, with 17 bases between. The CDR3 spans 13 residues. CDR3: CASRLAAPGEQYF. The DNA for the CDR3 is TGTGCCAGCCGACTCGCGGCACCCGGCGAGCAGTACTTC.

V is TRBV2 and J is TRBJ2-5, with D perhaps matching TRBD2 (5 bases). The CDR3 runs to 11 residues. The V gene lost 6 bases and the J gene lost 5 bases, with 7 bases spanning the gap. Germline assignment: CDR1 SNHLY and CDR2 FYNNEI. This CDR3 is CASRRVETQYF. CDR3 nucleotides: TGTGCCAGCAGGAGGGTGGAGACCCAGTACTTC.

The rearrangement links TRBV2 to TRBJ2-7; weak D call: TRBD1 (6 bases). Germline lookup yields CDR1 SNHLY and CDR2 FYNNEI. The ends were cut back, 6 bases at V and 3 bases at J, with 15 bases in the middle. CDR3 length equals 14 residues. The CDR3 DNA sequence: TGTGCCAGCAGAAACAGGGTGCCTTTCTACGAGCAGTACTTC. Encoded protein: CASRNRVPFYEQYF.

This clone was seen a single time. V usage is TRBV9 and J usage is TRBJ1-1; D unresolved. V lost 0 bases to trimming and J lost 1 base, with 13 bases between them. CDR1 SGDLS and CDR2 YYNGEE come from the germline V gene. The CDR3 is made up of 16 amino acids. CDR3 DNA: TGTGCCAGCAGCGTAGCGCCCTCGGGAGAGAACACTGAAGCTTTCTTT. Residues: CASSVAPSGENTEAFF. The entire variable domain, with the rest obtained from reference TRBV9 and TRBJ1-1, is as follows: DSGVTQTPKHLITATGQRVTLRCSPRSGDLSVYWYQQSLDQGLQFLIQYYNGEERAKGNILERFSAQQFPDLHSELNLSSLELGDSALYFCASSVAPSGENTEAFFGQGTRLTVV.

The chain uses TRBV5-6 and TRBJ2-1; 11 nucleotides align to TRBD2. V shed 6 bases, J shed 5 bases, and the junction held 13 bases outside the gene matches. Germline values: CDR1 SGHDT, CDR2 YYEEEE. CDR3 size: 17 residues. CDR3 region: CASTISMGLADHNEQFF. CDR3 nucleotide sequence: TGTGCCAGCACCATAAGTATGGGACTAGCGGACCACAATGAGCAGTTCTTC.

The chain links TRBV29-1 to TRBJ2-1; 7 bases are shared with TRBD1. Germline V lookup: CDR1 SQVTM, CDR2 ANQGSEA. V was pared by 6 bases and J by 2 bases, with 4 bases of the junction left unmatched. The CDR3 loop spans 13 amino acids. The CDR3 loop reads CSVGQRPYNEQFF. CDR3 in DNA: TGCAGCGTGGGACAGAGACCCTACAATGAGCAGTTCTTC.

The rearrangement links TRBV27 to TRBJ1-1; D remains ambiguous. Germline CDR1 is MNHEY and CDR2 is SMNVEV (reference sequence). Trimming took off 4 bases at V and 1 base at J, with 13 bases between the two ends. The CDR3 is made up of 15 amino acids. The CDR3 DNA reads as TGTGCCAGCAGTTACTCTTGGGGAGCGAACACTGAAGCTTTCTTT. Translation gives CASSYSWGANTEAFF.

The rearrangement uses TRBV7-9 and TRBJ2-3; 8 bases are shared with TRBD2. CDR1 SEHNR and CDR2 FQNEAQ come from the germline V gene (reference sequence). The CDR3 runs to 17 residues. The J segment lost 3 bases and the V segment lost 10 bases, leaving 18 bases of the junction unmatched. CDR3 loop: CATAGTRKSDATDTQYF. The CDR3 DNA reads as TGTGCCACCGCCGGGACTAGAAAGTCCGACGCAACAGATACGCAGTATTTT.

The genes are TRBV19 and TRBJ2-7; weak D call: TRBD1 (6 bases). V was cut by 4 bases and J by 10 bases, with 14 bases left in between. CDR3 length equals 12 residues. The germline CDR1 and CDR2 sequences are LNHDA and SQIVND (reference sequence). The CDR3 nucleotides read TGTGCCAGTAGTACGACAGGCCCTACACAGTACTTC. Its protein is CASSTTGPTQYF.

V is TRBV5-5 and J is TRBJ2-7, with 9 bases aligning to TRBD2. Trimming removed 2 bases from V and 5 bases from J; junction bases left unmatched: 8. The germline CDR1 and CDR2 sequences are SGHKS and YYEKEE (reference sequence). This CDR3 is built from 15 residues. The CDR3, as DNA: TGTGCCAGCAGCTTTAGCGGGAGTATTCTGGACGAGCAGTACTTC. Its protein product is CASSFSGSILDEQYF.